This T cell receptor (beta chain) was found in a study of blood T cell repertoires in COVID-19. Study in general: Samples representing acute and convalescent COVID-19 were sourced from the United States, Italy and Spain. PBMCs, B-cell-depleted T cells, or T cells provided the cDNA or gDNA that made up the material.

The germline V gene encodes CDR1 SQVTM and CDR2 ANQGSEA. The J segment lost 3 bases and the V segment lost 6 bases, leaving 5 bases of the junction unmatched. CDR3 size: 12 residues. In the original analysis: Amplification with reference gene primers provided the estimates of nucleated cell counts. Generated by immunoSEQ multiplex PCR, the TCRdb table keeps only in-frame clones and is missing some. The D gene and trimming were derived from the DNA, and the V and J assignments and clone size from that table. The top ten hold approximately 0.8% of the sample, which has about 240,000 clones, approximately 86% seen once.

J is TRBJ2-7 and V is TRBV29-1; 7 positions match TRBD1. The origin of this receptor is a woman in her 30s with acute or convalescent COVID-19. The sequencing input was peripheral blood. CDR3 loop: CSVLRDSYEQYF. The CDR3 bases are TGCAGCGTCCTCCGGGACAGCTACGAGCAGTACTTC.